Listed below are T cell receptor beta chains from one sample, sequenced in a study of T cell clones after liver transplantation. Assay used: immunoSEQ multiplex PCR; TCRdb lists only in-frame clones, some missing. The data contain tens of thousands of clones, 80% to 85% of them singletons. Sequenced here: CD4+ T cells from blood, sampled approximately 45 months after liver transplant. These receptors were collected from a human patient who received a liver transplant. The T cells may partly be graft donor cells. Each CDR3 is given with its conserved first and last residue. D genes are given only for firm matches.

cdr3_length j_call d_call v_call cdr3_aa
14 TRBJ2-3 NA TRBV11-2 CASSTAWVGDTQYF
15 TRBJ1-5 TRBD1 TRBV7-2 CASSLGDRGNQPQHF
13 TRBJ2-3 NA TRBV10-1 CASSEGWGDTQYF
16 TRBJ1-6 NA TRBV28 CASSFPTRGENSPLHF
14 TRBJ1-5 TRBD1 TRBV29-1 CSARTGGGGQPQHF
16 TRBJ2-7 TRBD1 TRBV9 CASSVGGTGFTYEQYF
13 TRBJ1-1 NA TRBV5-1 CASSLMSNTEAFF
15 TRBJ2-3 NA TRBV7-2 CASSLQGMSADTQYF
16 TRBJ2-1 TRBD1 TRBV4-3 CASSRSGTGGWDEQFF
14 TRBJ2-3 NA TRBV6-1 CASRSRGVADTQYF
13 TRBJ1-2 NA TRBV27 CASSQGYTRGYTF
11 TRBJ2-1 NA TRBV11-2 CASSFSSEQFF
13 TRBJ2-7 NA TRBV7-2 CASSLVPLNEQYF
14 TRBJ2-1 TRBD2 TRBV7-3 CASSLRGGSAEQFF
15 TRBJ1-5 NA TRBV19 CASSIDAGGGQPQHF
15 TRBJ2-7 TRBD1 TRBV5-4 CASSSPDRGVYEQYF
15 TRBJ1-4 TRBD1 TRBV9 CASSLTGQGNEKLFF
14 TRBJ1-5 TRBD1 TRBV18 CASSPTGYDQPQHF
14 TRBJ1-5 NA TRBV6-1 CASSPTGLNQPQHF
15 TRBJ2-4 TRBD2 TRBV10-2 CATEGLAGSSNIQYF
15 TRBJ1-5 NA TRBV25-1 CASSTRGSPNQPQHF
15 TRBJ2-3 NA TRBV9 CASSVAGDSTDTQYF
18 TRBJ2-7 TRBD2 TRBV4-1 CASSQEWGPGLGRTEQYF
16 TRBJ1-5 NA TRBV7-2 CASSLGGGLSNQPQHF
17 TRBJ2-3 NA TRBV2 CASSGAPGHENTDTQYF
15 TRBJ1-4 NA TRBV15 CATSRDGSGTEKLFF
17 TRBJ1-5 NA TRBV19 CASSIGRGGPSNQPQHF
18 TRBJ1-3 NA TRBV7-9 CASSSNTGSGYSGNTIYF
10 TRBJ2-5 NA TRBV20-1 CSFLGETQYF
10 TRBJ2-2 NA TRBV30 CAWRTGELFF
13 TRBJ1-1 TRBD1 TRBV10-1 CASSEQQGAEAFF
14 TRBJ2-7 NA TRBV28 CASSLSPGTHLGFF
15 TRBJ2-7 NA TRBV7-9 CASSLKGRGADEQYF
13 TRBJ1-1 NA TRBV2 CASSVGPGAEAFF
15 TRBJ2-7 NA TRBV28 CASKIGSGGAYEQYF
14 TRBJ2-1 NA TRBV19 CASSERAFYNEQFF
15 TRBJ2-1 TRBD2 TRBV30 CAGCISGSRGDEQFF
15 TRBJ1-2 NA TRBV7-2 CASSLMAEHGLGYTF
13 TRBJ1-1 TRBD1 TRBV4-3 CASSPDRVTEAFF
16 TRBJ2-1 TRBD2 TRBV19 CASSLTAGVSYNEQFF
12 TRBJ2-5 NA TRBV5-1 CASSLEFGTQYF